The 27 T cell receptor beta chains given below trace back to one sample, sequenced in a study of blood T cell repertoires in COVID-19. Method: immunoSEQ multiplex PCR; TCRdb's copy keeps in-frame clones and lacks some. Among fewer than 350,000 clones, about nine tenths were seen once, and the ten largest hold approximately 5.2%. The sequenced sample consisted of PBMCs or T cells enriched from blood (not recorded which). These receptors all stem from a man aged 55-75 years who had recovered from COVID-19.

The V gene is TRBV30, the J gene TRBJ1-2; no definite D call. V lost 5 bases to trimming and J lost 0 bases, with 7 bases between them. Germline CDR1 and CDR2: GTSNPN and SVGIG (reference sequence). The CDR3 is 12 amino acids. The CDR3 DNA is TGTGCCTGGCAGACTGCTAACTATGGCTACACCTTC. It encodes CAWQTANYGYTF.

This clone has a single count. The chain has TRBV12-3 or TRBV12-4 and TRBJ2-5; the D gene is possibly TRBD1 (5 bases). Trimming cost V 5 bases and J 4 bases, with 11 bases left between them. The CDR3 covers 13 residues. DNA of the CDR3: TGTGCCAGCAGTCCAACAGGTCGAGAGACCCAGTACTTC. Protein sequence: CASSPTGRETQYF.

This chain joins TRBV28 and TRBJ2-7, with D tentatively TRBD2 (6 bases). Trimming cost V 5 bases and J 1 base, with 12 bases left between them. The CDR3 is made up of 14 amino acids. Per germline, CDR1 MDHEN and CDR2 SYDVKM. The CDR3 nucleotides read TGTGCCAGCAGTGAGGGACGGGGGTCCTACGAGCAGTACTTC. It translates to CASSEGRGSYEQYF.

The rearrangement uses TRBV5-1 and TRBJ2-2; D is possibly TRBD2 (6 bases). This CDR3 comprises 15 residues. Trimming took off 4 bases at V and 0 bases at J, with 10 bases between the two ends. Germline V CDR1 and CDR2: SGHRS, YFSETQ. The CDR3 here is CASSVGGANTGELFF. CDR3 DNA sequence: TGCGCCAGCAGCGTTGGAGGGGCGAACACCGGGGAGCTGTTTTTT.

The chain links TRBV11-2 to TRBJ1-3, with 7 bases fitting TRBD1. This CDR3 is 15 amino acids long. Germline lookup yields CDR1 SGHAT and CDR2 FQNNGV. The ends lost 5 bases at V and 4 bases at J; junction bases unmatched: 8. The CDR3 DNA follows: TGTGCCAGCAGCCCAGGGGGGATCCGGGGAAACACCATATATTTT. Translation gives CASSPGGIRGNTIYF. Full variable domain (rest looked up from reference TRBV11-2 and TRBJ1-3): EAGVAQSPRYKIIEKRQSVAFWCNPISGHATLYWYQQILGQGPKLLIQFQNNGVVDDSQLPKDRFSAERLKGVDSTLKIQPAKLEDSAVYLCASSPGGIRGNTIYFGEGSWLTVV.

CDR3 nucleotides: TGTGCCAGCAGCCCGAGGGGGGGAACCGGGGAGCTGTTTTTT. This codes for CASSPRGGTGELFF. The V call is TRBV3-1 (or the pseudogene TRBV3-2), the J call TRBJ2-2; possible D gene TRBD2, 7 bases. Trimming left V 4 bases short and J 5 bases short, with 11 bases between. Germline V gene lookup returns CDR1 LGHDT and CDR2 YNNKEL (reference sequence). This CDR3 comprises 14 residues.

The rearrangement uses TRBV18 and TRBJ1-4; no reliable D call. Deletions cut 6 bases from V and 5 bases from J, with 16 bases between. The CDR3 length is 15 residues. Germline-derived CDR1 and CDR2 are KGHSH and LQKENI. Here the CDR3 reads CASSPQKGENEKLFF. CDR3 nucleotide sequence: TGTGCCAGCTCGCCGCAGAAGGGAGAAAATGAAAAACTGTTTTTT.

CDR3 residues: CAISLGTSGTQETQYF. The CDR3 coding sequence is TGTGCCATCAGTCTCGGGACTAGCGGGACTCAAGAGACCCAGTACTTC. The gene calls are TRBV10-3 and TRBJ2-5; TRBD2 agrees at 13 bases. CDR1 is ENHRY, CDR2 SYGVKD, per germline. The CDR3 spans 16 residues. Trimming removed 5 bases from V and 2 bases from J; junction bases left unmatched: 5.

This clone was detected only a few times. The chain uses TRBV6-5 and TRBJ2-1, with 12 bases fitting TRBD2. The V and J ends lost 0 bases and 10 bases, in that order; junction bases with no gene match: 7. The V gene's germline CDR1 is MNHEY and CDR2 SVGAGI. The CDR3 extends over 16 amino acids. CDR3 bases: TGTGCCAGCAGTTACTCGATTCCACTAGCGGGAGGCGAGCAGTTCTTC. Its translation: CASSYSIPLAGGEQFF.

Remarks on this clone: No conserved phenylalanine or tryptophan is present at the end of the CDR3, so a read error is the likely explanation. The DNA is omitted, as the CDR3 cannot be located on it reliably, and the CDR3 follows TCRdb's listing. This chain joins TRBV28 and TRBJ1-2; no check of the table's D call, TRBD1, against the DNA was made. In germline, CDR1 is MDHEN, CDR2 SYDVKM. The CDR3 sequence runs 11 residues, both termini included. The CDR3 loop is CASSSSPGHHL.

The chain joins TRBV11-3 to TRBJ2-1; 13 nucleotides align to TRBD2. V lost 1 base, J lost 7 bases, and 7 bases stayed unmatched. Germline lookup yields CDR1 SGHNT and CDR2 YENEEA. The length of the CDR3 is 17 residues. The CDR3 loop is CASSLARTSGSGNEQFF. The CDR3 nucleotides read TGTGCCAGCAGCTTAGCAAGGACTAGCGGGAGTGGTAATGAGCAGTTCTTC.

The gene calls are TRBV2 and TRBJ2-7; D unclear. Germline assignment: CDR1 SNHLY and CDR2 FYNNEI. V was trimmed by 6 bases and J by 8 bases, leaving 11 bases between them. The CDR3 runs 11 residues. CDR3 nucleotide sequence: TGTGCCAGCAGCGTGGCAGACAAGCAGTACTTC. Its translation: CASSVADKQYF.

V and J are TRBV9 and TRBJ2-5; 8 bases fit TRBD1. Germline V gene lookup returns CDR1 SGDLS and CDR2 YYNGEE. Losses at the gene ends were 4 bases for V and 7 bases for J; bases not matched to a gene: 9. This CDR3 comprises 14 residues. The CDR3, as DNA: TGTGCCAGCAGCAGCCGGACAGGGCGCGGGACCCAGTACTTC. Protein sequence: CASSSRTGRGTQYF. The variable domain in full, completed from reference TRBV9 and TRBJ2-5, reads DSGVTQTPKHLITATGQRVTLRCSPRSGDLSVYWYQQSLDQGLQFLIQYYNGEERAKGNILERFSAQQFPDLHSELNLSSLELGDSALYFCASSSRTGRGTQYFGPGTRLLVL.

V usage is TRBV18 and J usage is TRBJ2-1; tentatively, D is TRBD1 (5 bases). Germline CDR1 reads KGHSH; CDR2 reads LQKENI. The V gene lost 3 bases and the J gene lost 8 bases, with 14 bases spanning the gap. This CDR3 contains 14 residues. The CDR3 sequence: CASSPGASSYEQFF. In DNA, the CDR3 is TGTGCCAGCTCACCTGGGGCGAGTAGCTATGAGCAGTTCTTC. The whole variable domain, filled in from reference TRBV18 and TRBJ2-1, reads NAGVMQNPRHLVRRRGQEARLRCSPMKGHSHVYWYRQLPEEGLKFMVYLQKENIIDESGMPKERFSAEFPKEGPSILRIQQVVRGDSAAYFCASSPGASSYEQFFGPGTRLTVL.

The CDR3 DNA sequence: TGTGCCAGCAGTTTGTCGGCCGCGGGCGAGTCCTACGAGCAGTACTTC. Translating gives CASSLSAAGESYEQYF. The chain links TRBV28 to TRBJ2-7; possible D gene TRBD2, 5 bases. V shed 3 bases and J shed 1 base, with 16 bases lying between them. CDR3 size: 16 residues. Germline CDR1 is MDHEN and CDR2 is SYDVKM.

The CDR3 DNA reads TGTGCCAGCAGTTCCACCGGGACAGGGAACACCGGGGAGCTGTTTTTT. Amino acid sequence: CASSSTGTGNTGELFF. V is TRBV6-5 and J is TRBJ2-2, with 8 bases that match TRBD1. The ends lost 4 bases at V and 1 base at J; junction bases unmatched: 5. This CDR3 region has 16 residues. Germline lookup yields CDR1 MNHEY and CDR2 SVGAGI.

The sample holds one count of this clone. This chain links TRBV11-3 with TRBJ2-1; 8 nucleotides agree with TRBD1. Germline V gene sequence: CDR1 SGHNT, CDR2 YENEEA. The V gene end was trimmed by 0 bases and the J gene end by 9 bases; junction bases not matched to a gene: 4. There are 14 residues in the CDR3. Here the CDR3 reads CASSLDGTGTEQFF. As DNA, the CDR3 is TGTGCCAGCAGCTTAGATGGGACAGGTACTGAGCAGTTCTTC.

The V and J genes are TRBV5-1 and TRBJ1-3; 9 bases map to TRBD1. The CDR3 runs 14 residues. Germline CDR1 and CDR2: SGHRS and YFSETQ. V lost 4 bases, J lost 8 bases, and 7 bases stayed unmatched. The CDR3: CASSPRTGEDTIYF. Here the CDR3 DNA reads TGCGCCAGCAGCCCCCGGACAGGGGAGGACACCATATATTTT.

This chain links TRBV28 with TRBJ2-7; 8 nucleotides agree with TRBD1. V lost 4 bases to trimming and J lost 5 bases; unmatched junction nucleotides: 4. This CDR3 region has 13 residues. The germline V gene has CDR1 MDHEN and CDR2 SYDVKM. The CDR3: CASSWTGSNEQYF. CDR3 nucleotides: TGTGCCAGCAGTTGGACAGGGAGCAACGAGCAGTACTTC. Full variable domain (outside the CDR3, taken from reference TRBV28 and TRBJ2-7): DVKVTQSSRYLVKRTGEKVFLECVQDMDHENMFWYRQDPGLGLRLIYFSYDVKMKEKGDIPEGYSVSREKKERFSLILESASTNQTSMYLCASSWTGSNEQYFGPGTRLTVT.

V is TRBV29-1 and J is TRBJ1-5; 7 nucleotides line up with TRBD1. The CDR3 has 15 residues. Germline assignment: CDR1 SQVTM and CDR2 ANQGSEA. Trimming at V came to 2 bases and at J to 0 bases, leaving 4 bases not matched to a gene. CDR3 sequence: CSVEFGTDSNQPQHF. CDR3 DNA sequence: TGCAGCGTTGAATTTGGGACAGATAGCAATCAGCCCCAGCATTTT.

This clone occurred once. This sequence joins TRBV28 and TRBJ2-2; D unclear. V was clipped by 8 bases and J by 4 bases, with 8 bases between them. Germline CDR1 is MDHEN and CDR2 is SYDVKM. The CDR3 sequence is 12 residues long. The CDR3 is CASANPTGELFF. CDR3 coding DNA: TGTGCCAGCGCGAATCCCACCGGGGAGCTGTTTTTT.

V and J are TRBV5-1 and TRBJ1-5, with 7 nucleotides matching TRBD1. Germline trimming cut 4 bases from V and 2 bases from J; bases unmatched to any gene: 9. The germline V gene encodes CDR1 SGHRS and CDR2 YFSETQ. This CDR3 region has 16 residues. CDR3 nucleotides: TGCGCCAGCAGCCTAGGGACAGCGGCAGGCAATCAGCCCCAGCATTTT. Translation gives CASSLGTAAGNQPQHF.

The chain employs TRBV6-5 and TRBJ2-7, with D maybe TRBD2 (5 bases). Trimming pared 0 bases from V and 2 bases from J, leaving 8 bases between. The CDR3 contains 14 residues. Germline values: CDR1 MNHEY, CDR2 SVGAGI. The CDR3 loop reads CASSYSSVPYEQYF. In DNA, the CDR3 is TGTGCCAGCAGTTACTCTAGCGTGCCCTACGAGCAGTACTTC.

The DNA of the CDR3 is TGTGCCAGCAGACAACAGGGTGATGGTGGCTACACCTTC. Encoded protein: CASRQQGDGGYTF. The J gene is TRBJ1-2, the V gene TRBV2, with a possible D match to TRBD1 (6 bases). The V gene lost 6 bases and the J gene lost 7 bases, with 15 bases spanning the gap. Germline V gene sequence: CDR1 SNHLY, CDR2 FYNNEI. The CDR3 is 13 amino acids.

Only one count was recorded for this clone. The rearrangement joins TRBV6-5 to TRBJ2-7, with 11 positions matching TRBD2. The trim removed 5 bases at V and 3 bases at J, leaving 6 bases unmatched. The CDR3 extends over 15 amino acids. Germline V gene data show CDR1 as MNHEY and CDR2 as SVGAGI. CDR3 sequence (DNA): TGTGCCAGCAGTCTTAGCGGGAGGGCCGACTACGAGCAGTACTTC. Its protein product is CASSLSGRADYEQYF.

This clone appeared a single time. The chain links TRBV3-1 (or the pseudogene TRBV3-2) to TRBJ1-1; possible D gene TRBD1, 5 bases. V lost 10 bases and J lost 1, with 16 bases in between. The CDR3 runs to 14 residues. Germline CDR1 reads LGHDT; CDR2 reads YNNKEL (reference sequence). The CDR3 DNA follows: TGTGCCACCCACTCGGGGGGGAAGAACACTGAAGCTTTCTTT. Translated: CATHSGGKNTEAFF.

The chain employs TRBV29-1 and TRBJ2-2; D is uncertain. Germline V CDR1 and CDR2: SQVTM, ANQGSEA. V dropped 5 bases and J dropped 3 bases, with 7 bases sitting between them. The CDR3 covers 12 residues. The CDR3 DNA sequence: TGCAGCGTTTTTACATACACCGGGGAGCTGTTTTTT. Protein: CSVFTYTGELFF.